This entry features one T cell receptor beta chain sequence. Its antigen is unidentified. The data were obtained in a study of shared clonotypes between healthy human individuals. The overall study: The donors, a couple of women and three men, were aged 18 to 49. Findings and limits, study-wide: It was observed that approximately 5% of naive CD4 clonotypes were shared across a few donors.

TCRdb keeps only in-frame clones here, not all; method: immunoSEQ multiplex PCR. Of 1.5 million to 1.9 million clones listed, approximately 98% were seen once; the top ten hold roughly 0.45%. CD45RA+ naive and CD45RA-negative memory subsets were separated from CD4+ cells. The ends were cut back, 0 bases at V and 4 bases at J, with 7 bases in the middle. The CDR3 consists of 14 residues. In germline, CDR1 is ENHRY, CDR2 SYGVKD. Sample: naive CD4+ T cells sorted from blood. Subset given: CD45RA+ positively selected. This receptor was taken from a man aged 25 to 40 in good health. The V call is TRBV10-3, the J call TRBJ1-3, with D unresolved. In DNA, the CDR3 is TGTGCCATCAGTGAGTCTGGTGGGGGAAACACCATATATTTT. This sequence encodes CAISESGGGNTIYF.